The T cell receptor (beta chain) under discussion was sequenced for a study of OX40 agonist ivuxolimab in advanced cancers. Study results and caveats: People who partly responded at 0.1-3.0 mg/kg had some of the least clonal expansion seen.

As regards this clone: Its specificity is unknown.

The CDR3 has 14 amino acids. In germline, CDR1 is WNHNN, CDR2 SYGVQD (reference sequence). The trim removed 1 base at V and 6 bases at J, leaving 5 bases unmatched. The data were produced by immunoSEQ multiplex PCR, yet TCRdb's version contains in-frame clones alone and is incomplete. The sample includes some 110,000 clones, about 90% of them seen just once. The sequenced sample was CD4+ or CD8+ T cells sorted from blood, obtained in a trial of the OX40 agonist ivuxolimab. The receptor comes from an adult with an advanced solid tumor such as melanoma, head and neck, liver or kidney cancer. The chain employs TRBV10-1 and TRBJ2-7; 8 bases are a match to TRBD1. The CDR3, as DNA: TGCGCCAGCAGTGAGTATACGACAGGGGTCGAGCAGTACTTC. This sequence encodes CASSEYTTGVEQYF.